This T cell receptor (beta chain) was profiled in a study of T-cell reconstitution after alpha-beta-depleted transplantation in children. Library preparation (for TCRbeta) was performed with unique molecular identifiers. From the PCR reads, TCRdb called clonotypes with MiXCR, one entry per CDR3 protein. There are hundreds of thousands of distinct CDR3 sequences in the sample; approximately 12% occur only once, and around 2.8% lies in the top ten. This clonotype was observed at least ten times. V was shortened by 3 bases and J by 7 bases, with 12 bases between the two germline ends. The V gene's germline CDR1 is DFQATT and CDR2 SNEGSKA (reference sequence). The length of the CDR3 is 12 residues.

This receptor was taken from a human donor who donated a stem cell graft to a child with acute lymphoblastic leukemia. The specimen comprised PBMCs from the stem cell graft donor, sampled from the stem cell graft. V is TRBV20-1 and J is TRBJ1-2, with TRBD1 as a possible D gene (6 bases). The CDR3 DNA sequence: TGCAGTGCTAGTATAGGGGGTTTTGGCTACACCTTC. It is translated as CSASIGGFGYTF.